The TCR beta chain described here comes from a study of T-cell memory formation after mild COVID-19. TCRdb fed the 5' RACE reads into MiXCR, producing one record per CDR3 protein. The sample lists under 700,000 distinct CDR3 sequences, roughly 20% occurring once. Study results and caveats: Clones that contracted from day 15 to 85 had balanced CD4/CD8; later expanders were CD4+ biased.

This CDR3 is built from 16 residues. After removal of 5 bases from V and 7 bases from J, the junction contained 10 bases not matched to a gene. CDR1 is MNHEY, CDR2 SVGAGI, per germline. This clonotype has a count of ten or more. Its antigen is as yet unknown. The sample consisted of PBMCs or a T cell subset sorted from them (not recorded which). The chain employs TRBV6-5 and TRBJ2-5; 13 bases are shared with TRBD2. The clonotype comes from an adult woman who had mild COVID-19 (a few samples of this study predate the infection). Cell type and time point are not known. The CDR3 loop is CASSEGLAGSGRTQYF. In DNA form, the CDR3 reads TGTGCCAGCAGTGAGGGACTAGCGGGAAGTGGAAGGACCCAGTACTTC.